The clone carrying this T cell receptor beta chain is medium-sized within its sample. Per the original data handling: Using reference gene primer amplification, nucleated cell counts were estimated. Sequencing was performed with immunoSEQ multiplex PCR; in TCRdb, only in-frame clones are kept and a portion is missing. V and J calls and clone size come straight from that table; D and trimming were deduced from the DNA. The profile shows about 100,000 clones, roughly 80% of them singletons. This CDR3 spans 15 amino acids. Germline V lookup: CDR1 SGHDT, CDR2 YYEEEE. J was trimmed by 2 bases and V by 4 bases; bases with no gene match: 3. The data originate from a study of blood T cell repertoires in COVID-19. Across the study: Italy, Spain and the United States were the sources of the convalescent and acute COVID-19 samples.

The receptor comes from a man aged 65 to 85 with active or convalescent COVID-19. Sequenced material: peripheral blood. This chain links TRBV5-6 with TRBJ1-6; 7 bases line up with TRBD1. CDR3 coding DNA: TGTGCCAGCAGCCCCGGGACAGCCTATAATTCACCCCTCCACTTT. Translated: CASSPGTAYNSPLHF.